This T cell receptor beta chain was sequenced during a study of T cells in lung cancer brain metastases. Study-wide background: Tobacco use history was present in about 85% of the roughly 20 patients, median 40 pack-years.

Here immunoSEQ multiplex PCR was the method, and the copy in TCRdb shows in-frame clones only, minus some. Seen here are around 2,500 clones, approximately 91% observed once, and the top ten hold 4.4%. The CDR3 is 16 residues long. V lost 0 bases and J 3 bases, leaving 12 bases between the germline ends. Germline V lookup: CDR1 MNHEY, CDR2 SMNVEV (reference sequence). Tumor areas were macrodissected from five deparaffinized, unstained approximately 9.4 um sections guided by marked H&E slides. Sequenced: tumor tissue from the primary lung tumor. This TCR came from a woman in her forties or fifties with non-small cell lung cancer. The chain is built from TRBV27 and TRBJ1-3; D uncertain. The CDR3 nucleotides read TGTGCCAGCAGTTTATCAAATAGGGAAATTGGAAACACCATATATTTT. Translation: CASSLSNREIGNTIYF.